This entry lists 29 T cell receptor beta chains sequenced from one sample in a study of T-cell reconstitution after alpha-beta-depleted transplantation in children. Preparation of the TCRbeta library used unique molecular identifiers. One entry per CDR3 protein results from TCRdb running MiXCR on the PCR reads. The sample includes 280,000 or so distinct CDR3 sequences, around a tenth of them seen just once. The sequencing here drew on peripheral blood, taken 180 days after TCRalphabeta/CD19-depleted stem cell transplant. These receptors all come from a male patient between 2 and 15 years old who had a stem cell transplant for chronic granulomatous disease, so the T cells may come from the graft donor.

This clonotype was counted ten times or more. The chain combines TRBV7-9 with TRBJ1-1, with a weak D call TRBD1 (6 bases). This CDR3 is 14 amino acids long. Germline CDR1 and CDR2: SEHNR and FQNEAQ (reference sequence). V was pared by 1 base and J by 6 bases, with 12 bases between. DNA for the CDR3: TGTGCCAGCAGCTTAGATAACAGGGTATCTGAAGCTTTCTTT. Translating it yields CASSLDNRVSEAFF.

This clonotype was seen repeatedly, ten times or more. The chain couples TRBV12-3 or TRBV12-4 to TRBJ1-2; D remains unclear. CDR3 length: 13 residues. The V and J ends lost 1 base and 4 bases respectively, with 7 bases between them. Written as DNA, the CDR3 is TGTGCCAGCAGTTTAGTACAGCGCTATGGCTACACCTTC. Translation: CASSLVQRYGYTF.

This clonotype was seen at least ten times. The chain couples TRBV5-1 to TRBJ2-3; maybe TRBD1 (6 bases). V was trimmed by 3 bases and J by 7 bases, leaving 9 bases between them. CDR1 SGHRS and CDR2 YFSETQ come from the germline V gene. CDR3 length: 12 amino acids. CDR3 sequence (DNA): TGCGCCAGCAGCTCGCAGGGGAATACGCAGTATTTT. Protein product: CASSSQGNTQYF.

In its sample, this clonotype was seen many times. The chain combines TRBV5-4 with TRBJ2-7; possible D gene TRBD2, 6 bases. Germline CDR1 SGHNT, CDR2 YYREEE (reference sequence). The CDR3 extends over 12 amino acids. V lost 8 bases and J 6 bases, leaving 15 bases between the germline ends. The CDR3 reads CASQTVGGEQYF. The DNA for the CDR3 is TGTGCCAGTCAAACGGTGGGGGGCGAGCAGTACTTC.

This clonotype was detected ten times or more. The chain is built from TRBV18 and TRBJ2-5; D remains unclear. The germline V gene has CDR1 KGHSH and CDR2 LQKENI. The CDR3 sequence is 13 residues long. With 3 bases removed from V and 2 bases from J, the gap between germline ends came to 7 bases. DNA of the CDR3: TGTGCCAGCTCACCGTTCACGCAAGAGACCCAGTACTTC. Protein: CASSPFTQETQYF.

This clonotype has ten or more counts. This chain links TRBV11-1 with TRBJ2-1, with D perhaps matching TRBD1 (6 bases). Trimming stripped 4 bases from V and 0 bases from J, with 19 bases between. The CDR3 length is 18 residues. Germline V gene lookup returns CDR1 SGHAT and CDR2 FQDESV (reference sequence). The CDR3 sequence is CASSSNQGSGHSYNEQFF. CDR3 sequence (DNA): TGTGCCAGCAGCTCAAATCAGGGGTCCGGGCACTCCTACAATGAGCAGTTCTTC. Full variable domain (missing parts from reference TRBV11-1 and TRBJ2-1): EAEVAQSPRYKITEKSQAVAFWCDPISGHATLYWYRQILGQGPELLVQFQDESVVDDSQLPKDRFSAERLKGVDSTLKIQPAELGDSAMYLCASSSNQGSGHSYNEQFFGPGTRLTVL.

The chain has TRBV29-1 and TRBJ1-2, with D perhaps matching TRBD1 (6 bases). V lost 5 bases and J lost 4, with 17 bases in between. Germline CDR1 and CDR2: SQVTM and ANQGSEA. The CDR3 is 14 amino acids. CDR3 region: CSVHATGKGYGYTF. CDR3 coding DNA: TGCAGCGTTCACGCTACAGGGAAGGGCTATGGCTACACCTTC.

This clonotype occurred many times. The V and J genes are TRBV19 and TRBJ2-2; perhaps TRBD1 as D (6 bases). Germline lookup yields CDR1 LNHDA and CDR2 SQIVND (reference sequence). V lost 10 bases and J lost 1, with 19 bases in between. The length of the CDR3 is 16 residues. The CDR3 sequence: CATQGWGLLNTGELFF. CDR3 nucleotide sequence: TGTGCCACCCAGGGTTGGGGGCTTTTGAACACCGGGGAGCTGTTTTTT. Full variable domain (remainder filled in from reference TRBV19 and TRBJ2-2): DGGITQSPKYLFRKEGQNVTLSCEQNLNHDAMYWYRQDPGQGLRLIYYSQIVNDFQKGDIAEGYSVSREKKESFPLTVTSAQKNPTAFYLCATQGWGLLNTGELFFGEGSRLTVL.

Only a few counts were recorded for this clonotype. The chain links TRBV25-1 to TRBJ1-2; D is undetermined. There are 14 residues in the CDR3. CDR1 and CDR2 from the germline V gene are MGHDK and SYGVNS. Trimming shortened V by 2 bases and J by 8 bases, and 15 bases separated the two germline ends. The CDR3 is CASSEGKMADGYTF. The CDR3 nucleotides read TGTGCCAGCAGTGAAGGGAAGATGGCCGACGGCTACACCTTC.

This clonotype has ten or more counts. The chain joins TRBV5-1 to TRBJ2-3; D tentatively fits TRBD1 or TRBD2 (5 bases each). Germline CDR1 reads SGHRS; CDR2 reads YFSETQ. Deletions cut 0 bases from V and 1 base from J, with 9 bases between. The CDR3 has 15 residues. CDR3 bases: TGCGCCAGCAGCTTGGTAGGGACGGGCACAGATACGCAGTATTTT. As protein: CASSLVGTGTDTQYF.

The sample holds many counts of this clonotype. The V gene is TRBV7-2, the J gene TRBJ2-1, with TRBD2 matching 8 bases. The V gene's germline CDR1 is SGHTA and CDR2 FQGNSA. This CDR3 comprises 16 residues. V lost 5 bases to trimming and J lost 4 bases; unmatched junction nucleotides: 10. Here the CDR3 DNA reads TGTGCCAGCAGCACCCTACTAGCGGCTTCTTACAATGAGCAGTTCTTC. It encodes CASSTLLAASYNEQFF.

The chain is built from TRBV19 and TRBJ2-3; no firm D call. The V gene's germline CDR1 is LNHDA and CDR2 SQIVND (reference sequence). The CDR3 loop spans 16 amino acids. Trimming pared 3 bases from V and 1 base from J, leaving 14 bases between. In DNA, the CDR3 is TGTGCCAGTAGTATTACCGGTGGAAGTCGCACAGATACGCAGTATTTT. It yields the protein CASSITGGSRTDTQYF.

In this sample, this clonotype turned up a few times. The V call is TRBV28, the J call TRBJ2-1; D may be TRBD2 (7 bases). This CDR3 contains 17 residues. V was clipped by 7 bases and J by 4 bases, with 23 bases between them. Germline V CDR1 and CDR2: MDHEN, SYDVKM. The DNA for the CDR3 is TGTGCCAGCACCACTATATTCGGGGGGCAGGTTTACAATGAGCAGTTCTTC. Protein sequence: CASTTIFGGQVYNEQFF.

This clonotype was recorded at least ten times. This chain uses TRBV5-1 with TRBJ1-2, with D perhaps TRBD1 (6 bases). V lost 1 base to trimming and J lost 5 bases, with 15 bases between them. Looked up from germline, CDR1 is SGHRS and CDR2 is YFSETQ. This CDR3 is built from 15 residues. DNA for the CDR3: TGCGCCAGCAGCTTGACAGGGTTTATTCGATATGGCTACACCTTC. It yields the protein CASSLTGFIRYGYTF.

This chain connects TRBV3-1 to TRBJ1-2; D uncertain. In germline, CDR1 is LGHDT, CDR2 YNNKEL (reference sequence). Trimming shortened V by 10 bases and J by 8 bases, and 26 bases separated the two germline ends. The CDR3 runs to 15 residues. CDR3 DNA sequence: TGTGCCACCTGCCAAGATCGGGAGCAAGCGAGGGGCTACACCTTC. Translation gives CATCQDREQARGYTF. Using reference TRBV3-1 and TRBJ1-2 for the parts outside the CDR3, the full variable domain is DTAVSQTPKYLVTQMGNDKSIKCEQNLGHDTMYWYKQDSKKFLKIMFSYNNKELIINETVPNRFSPKSPDKAHLNLHINSLELGDSAVYFCATCQDREQARGYTFGSGTRLTVV.

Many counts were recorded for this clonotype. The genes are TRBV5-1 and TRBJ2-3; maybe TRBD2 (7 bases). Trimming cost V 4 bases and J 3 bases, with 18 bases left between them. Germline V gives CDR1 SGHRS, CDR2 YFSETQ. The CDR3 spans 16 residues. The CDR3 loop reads CASSEGGGSRTDTQYF. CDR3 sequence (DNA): TGCGCCAGCAGCGAGGGGGGCGGGAGTCGAACAGATACGCAGTATTTT.

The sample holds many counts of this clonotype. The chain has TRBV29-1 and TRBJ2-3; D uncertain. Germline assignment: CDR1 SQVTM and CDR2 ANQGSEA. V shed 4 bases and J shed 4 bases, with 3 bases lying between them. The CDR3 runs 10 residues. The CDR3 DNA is TGCAGCGTTGTCGCAGATACGCAGTATTTT. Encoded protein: CSVVADTQYF.

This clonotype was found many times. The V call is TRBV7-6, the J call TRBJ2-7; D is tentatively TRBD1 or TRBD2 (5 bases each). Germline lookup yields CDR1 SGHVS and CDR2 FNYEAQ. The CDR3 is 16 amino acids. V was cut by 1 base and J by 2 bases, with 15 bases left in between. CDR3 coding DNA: TGTGCCAGCAGCTTAGATCAGGGAGTATTCACCTACGAGCAGTACTTC. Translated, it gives CASSLDQGVFTYEQYF. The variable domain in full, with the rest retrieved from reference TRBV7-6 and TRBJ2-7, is GAGVSQSPRYKVTKRGQDVALRCDPISGHVSLYWYRQALGQGPEFLTYFNYEAQQDKSGLPNDRFSAERPEGSISTLTIQRTEQRDSAMYRCASSLDQGVFTYEQYFGPGTRLTVT.

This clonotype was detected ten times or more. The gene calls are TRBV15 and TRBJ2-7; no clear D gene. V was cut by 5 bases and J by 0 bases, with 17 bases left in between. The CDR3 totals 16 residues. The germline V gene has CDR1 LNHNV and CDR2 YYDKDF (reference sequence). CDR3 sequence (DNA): TGTGCCACCAGCGTCTGGAGCTTAACGAGCTCCTACGAGCAGTACTTC. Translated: CATSVWSLTSSYEQYF.

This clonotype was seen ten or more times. The CDR3 region is CASSRRTDLYTEAFF. The DNA for the CDR3 is TGCGCCAGCAGCCGAAGGACAGACCTTTACACTGAAGCTTTCTTT. This chain uses TRBV5-1 with TRBJ1-1; TRBD1 is a possible D gene (6 bases). The V end was cut by 4 bases, the J end by 3 bases, with 16 bases between. CDR1 and CDR2 (germline): SGHRS, YFSETQ. This CDR3 region has 15 residues.

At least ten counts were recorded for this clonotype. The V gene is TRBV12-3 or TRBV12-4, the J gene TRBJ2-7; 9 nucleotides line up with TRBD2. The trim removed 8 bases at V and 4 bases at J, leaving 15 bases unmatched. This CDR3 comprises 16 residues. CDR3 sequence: CASGPPGGLAVYEQYF. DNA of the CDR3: TGTGCCAGCGGACCACCGGGGGGACTAGCTGTGTACGAGCAGTACTTC.

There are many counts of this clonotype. CDR3 DNA: TGTGCCAGCAGTTATTACCAGGGCGCCGAGCAGTACTTC. Its protein is CASSYYQGAEQYF. The chain links TRBV6-5 to TRBJ2-7; possibly TRBD1 for D (5 bases). The V gene's germline CDR1 is MNHEY and CDR2 SVGAGI. V was pared by 3 bases and J by 6 bases, with 12 bases between. CDR3 length equals 13 residues.

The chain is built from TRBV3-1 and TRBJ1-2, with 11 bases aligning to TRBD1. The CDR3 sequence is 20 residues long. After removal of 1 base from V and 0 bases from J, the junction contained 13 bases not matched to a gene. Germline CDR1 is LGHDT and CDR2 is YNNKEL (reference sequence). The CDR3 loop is CASSQAARRDRGSTNYGYTF. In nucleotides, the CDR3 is TGTGCCAGCAGCCAAGCTGCTCGAAGGGACAGGGGGTCTACTAACTATGGCTACACCTTC.

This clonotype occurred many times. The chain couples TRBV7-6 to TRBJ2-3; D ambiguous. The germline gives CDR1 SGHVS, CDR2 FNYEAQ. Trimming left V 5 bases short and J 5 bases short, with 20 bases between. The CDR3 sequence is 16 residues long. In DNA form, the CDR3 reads TGTGCCAGCAGCCCATCAGCAGGCCAGAAGGGAGATACGCAGTATTTT. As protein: CASSPSAGQKGDTQYF. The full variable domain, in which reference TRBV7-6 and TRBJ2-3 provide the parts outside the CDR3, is GAGVSQSPRYKVTKRGQDVALRCDPISGHVSLYWYRQALGQGPEFLTYFNYEAQQDKSGLPNDRFSAERPEGSISTLTIQRTEQRDSAMYRCASSPSAGQKGDTQYFGPGTRLTVL.

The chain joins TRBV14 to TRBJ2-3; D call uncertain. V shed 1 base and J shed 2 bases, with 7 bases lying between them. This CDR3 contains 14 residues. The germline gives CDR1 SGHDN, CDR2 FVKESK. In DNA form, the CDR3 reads TGTGCCAGCAGCCAAGTATTAGACACAGATACGCAGTATTTT. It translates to CASSQVLDTDTQYF. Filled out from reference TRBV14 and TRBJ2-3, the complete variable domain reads EAGVTQFPSHSVIEKGQTVTLRCDPISGHDNLYWYRRVMGKEIKFLLHFVKESKQDESGMPNNRFLAERTGGTYSTLKVQPAELEDSGVYFCASSQVLDTDTQYFGPGTRLTVL.

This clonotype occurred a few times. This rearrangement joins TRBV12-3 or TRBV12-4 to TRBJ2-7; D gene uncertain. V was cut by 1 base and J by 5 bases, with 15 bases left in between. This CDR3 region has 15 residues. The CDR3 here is CASSLGALRRNEQYF. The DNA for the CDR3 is TGTGCCAGCAGTTTAGGCGCCTTAAGAAGGAACGAGCAGTACTTC.

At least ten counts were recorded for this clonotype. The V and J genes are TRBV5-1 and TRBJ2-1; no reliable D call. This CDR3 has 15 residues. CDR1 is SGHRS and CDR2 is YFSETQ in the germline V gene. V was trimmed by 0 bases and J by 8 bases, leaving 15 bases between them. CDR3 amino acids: CASSLAMGLADEQFF. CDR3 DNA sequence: TGCGCCAGCAGCTTGGCAATGGGTCTGGCAGATGAGCAGTTCTTC. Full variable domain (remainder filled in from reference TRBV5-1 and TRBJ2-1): KAGVTQTPRYLIKTRGQQVTLSCSPISGHRSVSWYQQTPGQGLQFLFEYFSETQRNKGNFPGRFSGRQFSNSRSEMNVSTLELGDSALYLCASSLAMGLADEQFFGPGTRLTVL.

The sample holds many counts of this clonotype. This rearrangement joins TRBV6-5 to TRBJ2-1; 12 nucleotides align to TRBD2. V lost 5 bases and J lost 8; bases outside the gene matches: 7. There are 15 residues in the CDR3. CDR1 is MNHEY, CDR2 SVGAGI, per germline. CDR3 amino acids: CASSPTSGGSDEQFF. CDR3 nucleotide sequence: TGTGCCAGCAGTCCCACTAGCGGGGGGAGCGATGAGCAGTTCTTC.

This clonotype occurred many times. This CDR3 is CATKPGQQNSGANVLTF. CDR3 bases: TGCGCCACCAAACCGGGACAGCAAAACTCTGGGGCCAACGTCCTGACTTTC. This chain links TRBV5-1 with TRBJ2-6; 7 nucleotides agree with TRBD1. Germline V gene sequence: CDR1 SGHRS, CDR2 YFSETQ. V shed 9 bases and J 0 bases; nucleotides not matched to a gene: 12. The CDR3 consists of 17 residues.